One and the same sample provided the 30 T cell receptor beta chains below, sequenced in a study of T cell responses to AZD1222 COVID-19 vaccine. Measured with immunoSEQ multiplex PCR; TCRdb has only the in-frame clones, and not every one. The profile shows approximately 180,000 clones, 85% to 95% of them singletons. Sequenced material: peripheral blood, taken on day 0 of AZD1222 vaccination. The receptors were sampled from an adult in good health.

This clone was observed once. The chain has TRBV6-2 or TRBV6-3 and TRBJ2-7; the match to TRBD1 covers 7 bases. The ends lost 6 bases at V and 1 base at J; junction bases unmatched: 9. This CDR3 region has 15 residues. Germline CDR1 reads MNHEY; CDR2 reads SVGEGT. The CDR3 protein is CASSRSTGYSYEQYV. In DNA form, the CDR3 reads TGTGCCAGCAGCCGATCGACAGGGTATTCCTACGAGCAGTACGTC.

The chain has TRBV2 and TRBJ1-2; 7 bases fit TRBD1. The CDR3 length is 15 residues. Looked up from germline, CDR1 is SNHLY and CDR2 is FYNNEI. V shed 4 bases and J 3 bases; nucleotides not matched to a gene: 8. In DNA form, the CDR3 reads TGTGCCAGCAGTGTGCCGACAGGGTTTGACTATGGCTACACCTTC. Translating it yields CASSVPTGFDYGYTF.

This chain joins TRBV6-2 or TRBV6-3 and TRBJ2-7; no definite D call. CDR3 length: 12 amino acids. Trimming stripped 5 bases from V and 2 bases from J, with 7 bases between. Germline lookup yields CDR1 MNHEY and CDR2 SVGEGT. The CDR3 DNA reads as TGTGCCAGCAGTCCCCAGCCCTACGAGCAGTACTTC. Amino acid sequence: CASSPQPYEQYF.

The J gene is TRBJ2-2, the V gene TRBV14, with 7 bases aligning to TRBD1. Germline assignment: CDR1 SGHDN and CDR2 FVKESK. The J segment lost 3 bases and the V segment lost 4 bases, leaving 8 bases of the junction unmatched. This CDR3 contains 16 residues. Here the CDR3 reads CASSRLRTGDTGELFF. CDR3 coding DNA: TGTGCCAGCAGCCGACTAAGAACAGGGGACACCGGGGAGCTGTTTTTT.

This clone was observed a few times. The chain has TRBV12-3 or TRBV12-4 and TRBJ1-5; D not resolved. The ends were cut back, 4 bases at V and 1 base at J, with 2 bases in the middle. The CDR3 is made up of 12 amino acids. CDR3 in amino acids: CASSYSNQPQHF. For the CDR3, the DNA is TGTGCCAGCAGTTACAGCAATCAGCCCCAGCATTTT.

This clone was seen only once. The chain recombines TRBV19 with TRBJ1-2, with D possibly TRBD1 on 5 matching bases. Germline-derived CDR1 and CDR2 are LNHDA and SQIVND (reference sequence). V was clipped by 7 bases and J by 5 bases, with 14 bases between them. The CDR3 is made up of 13 amino acids. Written as DNA, the CDR3 is TGTGCCAGTACCCCGACAGCTTCATATGGCTACACCTTC. Amino acid sequence: CASTPTASYGYTF.

This clone appeared a single time. The chain employs TRBV18 and TRBJ2-7; 7 positions agree with TRBD1. Unmatched junction bases numbered 0, after V lost 3 bases and J lost 4 bases. The germline V gene has CDR1 KGHSH and CDR2 LQKENI. The CDR3 is 12 residues long. CDR3 nucleotide sequence: TGTGCCAGCTCACCGGGACAGTACGAGCAGTACTTC. Translating it yields CASSPGQYEQYF.

This chain joins TRBV28 and TRBJ1-2; D possibly corresponds to TRBD1 (6 bases). CDR3 length: 13 amino acids. Germline values: CDR1 MDHEN, CDR2 SYDVKM. Between the trimmed V and J ends, which lost 4 bases and 5 bases, there was a span of 11 bases. CDR3 loop: CASSSQQGYGYTF. The CDR3 region has the DNA TGTGCCAGCAGTTCTCAACAGGGATATGGCTACACCTTC.

The rearrangement uses TRBV28 and TRBJ1-5; 9 bases are a match to TRBD1. Germline lookup yields CDR1 MDHEN and CDR2 SYDVKM. The length of the CDR3 is 16 residues. Trimming removed 6 bases from V and 2 bases from J; junction bases left unmatched: 8. This CDR3 is CASSPDRGTGNQPQHF. CDR3 in DNA: TGTGCCAGCAGCCCTGACAGGGGGACTGGCAATCAGCCCCAGCATTTT.

This chain joins TRBV7-3 and TRBJ2-5; perhaps TRBD1 as D (6 bases). Between the trimmed V and J ends, which lost 6 bases and 4 bases, there was a span of 12 bases. This CDR3 is 13 amino acids long. Germline lookup yields CDR1 SGHTA and CDR2 FQGTGA. Here the CDR3 DNA reads TGTGCCAGCAGTTCAAAGACAGGAGAGACCCAGTACTTC. This sequence encodes CASSSKTGETQYF.

This chain connects TRBV7-8 to TRBJ2-1; 7 bases line up with TRBD1. Germline-derived CDR1 and CDR2 are SGHVS and FQNEAQ. This CDR3 has 13 amino acids. V lost 5 bases, J lost 15 bases, and 13 bases stayed unmatched. The CDR3 bases are TGTGCCAGCAGCGAGGACAGGCAGGTGGGTCGGTTCTTC. Protein product: CASSEDRQVGRFF.

The chain links TRBV4-1 to TRBJ1-1; D might be TRBD1 (5 bases). Trimming stripped 1 base from V and 4 bases from J, with 13 bases between. There are 15 residues in the CDR3. CDR1 is MGHRA and CDR2 is YSYEKL in the germline V gene. In DNA form, the CDR3 reads TGCGCCAGCAGCCAAGGGCGGGGGAGGATCACTGAAGCTTTCTTT. This gives the protein CASSQGRGRITEAFF.

The V and J genes are TRBV6-5 and TRBJ1-5; D not certain. The ends were cut back, 2 bases at V and 4 bases at J, with 12 bases in the middle. Germline CDR1 MNHEY, CDR2 SVGAGI. The CDR3 spans 15 residues. CDR3: CASSYRAGANQPQHF. The CDR3 DNA sequence: TGTGCCAGCAGTTACCGGGCAGGAGCGAATCAGCCCCAGCATTTT.

The sample holds one count of this clone. The chain combines TRBV5-6 with TRBJ2-1; 9 nucleotides align to TRBD2. V dropped 4 bases and J dropped 4; count of bases not matched to a gene: 6. The germline gives CDR1 SGHDT, CDR2 YYEEEE. The CDR3 spans 15 residues. In nucleotides, the CDR3 is TGTGCCAGCAGCCGTGGCCTAGCGGGGTACAATGAGCAGTTCTTC. Translation: CASSRGLAGYNEQFF.

This clone was observed a handful of times. The genes are TRBV9 and TRBJ2-2, with TRBD2 matching 12 bases. Germline CDR1 and CDR2: SGDLS and YYNGEE. This CDR3 contains 18 residues. Germline trimming cut 7 bases from V and 3 bases from J; bases unmatched to any gene: 13. DNA of the CDR3: TGTGCCAGCGGTGGACTAGCGGGAAGTGTTGGGGACACCGGGGAGCTGTTTTTT. This sequence encodes CASGGLAGSVGDTGELFF.

The table lists this clone with a count of one. This sequence joins TRBV7-2 and TRBJ1-5; no clear D. Germline assignment: CDR1 SGHTA and CDR2 FQGNSA. V lost 8 bases to trimming and J lost 2 bases, with 1 base between them. The CDR3 is made up of 10 amino acids. The CDR3 is CASGNQPQHF. Here the CDR3 DNA reads TGTGCCAGCGGCAATCAGCCCCAGCATTTT.

V usage is TRBV18 and J usage is TRBJ2-1; D is possibly TRBD1 (5 bases). The CDR3 contains 13 residues. V dropped 3 bases and J dropped 8 bases, with 11 bases sitting between them. Per the germline V gene, CDR1 is KGHSH and CDR2 is LQKENI. CDR3: CASSPRQGYEQFF. CDR3 nucleotide sequence: TGTGCCAGCTCACCGAGGCAGGGCTATGAGCAGTTCTTC.

J is TRBJ2-2 and V is TRBV4-1; maybe TRBD2 (6 bases). The CDR3 consists of 19 residues. Germline lookup yields CDR1 MGHRA and CDR2 YSYEKL. V was shortened by 0 bases and J by 6 bases, with 23 bases between the two germline ends. The CDR3 DNA follows: TGCGCCAGCAGCCAAGATACGAGACTAGAGGCGTATGAAGCCGGGGAGCTGTTTTTT. Its translation: CASSQDTRLEAYEAGELFF.

The chain carries TRBV11-2 and TRBJ2-1, with 7 positions matching TRBD2. The trim removed 5 bases at V and 4 bases at J, leaving 11 bases unmatched. Germline V CDR1 and CDR2: SGHAT, FQNNGV. The CDR3 loop spans 16 amino acids. CDR3 DNA sequence: TGTGCCAGCAGCCCAGAGGGTAGCGGGCAATACAATGAGCAGTTCTTC. Translation: CASSPEGSGQYNEQFF.

V is TRBV30 and J is TRBJ1-4; D is unclear. Trimming shortened V by 2 bases and J by 7 bases, and 5 bases separated the two germline ends. This CDR3 region has 11 residues. The V gene's germline CDR1 is GTSNPN and CDR2 SVGIG (reference sequence). The CDR3 nucleotides read TGTGCCTGGAGTCAAGGTGAAAAACTGTTTTTT. As protein: CAWSQGEKLFF. The full variable domain, with the rest looked up from reference TRBV30 and TRBJ1-4, is SQTIHQWPATLVQPVGSPLSLECTVEGTSNPNLYWYRQAAGRGLQLLFYSVGIGQISSEVPQNLSASRPQDRQFILSSKKLLLSDSGFYLCAWSQGEKLFFGSGTQLSVL.

The chain employs TRBV5-4 and TRBJ1-4, with TRBD1 matching 7 bases. There are 14 residues in the CDR3. V lost 0 bases, J lost 6 bases, and 2 bases stayed unmatched. CDR1 is SGHNT and CDR2 is YYREEE in the germline V gene (reference sequence). CDR3 in amino acids: CASSLGRGDEKLFF. The CDR3 DNA reads as TGTGCCAGCAGCTTGGGCAGGGGGGATGAAAAACTGTTTTTT.

The V gene is TRBV19, the J gene TRBJ1-5; D call uncertain. Germline V gene data show CDR1 as LNHDA and CDR2 as SQIVND (reference sequence). CDR3 length: 14 residues. V gave up 6 bases and J gave up 8 bases, with 17 bases separating them. The CDR3 reads CASRADVGLKPQHF. In nucleotides, the CDR3 is TGTGCCAGTAGAGCGGACGTCGGATTGAAGCCCCAGCATTTT.

This clone was counted a few times. The CDR3 nucleotides are TGTGCCAGCAGCCCAGACAAGACAGGGCGGGGGACCTACGAGCAGTACTTC. Its translation: CASSPDKTGRGTYEQYF. The chain has TRBV7-9 and TRBJ2-7; D is possibly TRBD1 or TRBD2 (7 bases each). In germline, CDR1 is SEHNR, CDR2 FQNEAQ (reference sequence). CDR3 length: 17 amino acids. The germline V and J ends were trimmed by 5 bases and 2 bases, with 22 bases remaining between them.

The rearrangement links TRBV6-5 to TRBJ2-6; unclear D gene. This CDR3 has 16 amino acids. Germline CDR1 and CDR2: MNHEY and SVGAGI. V was cut by 0 bases and J by 0 bases, with 6 bases left in between. In DNA form, the CDR3 reads TGTGCCAGCAGTTACTCCGGTTTCTCTGGGGCCAACGTCCTGACTTTC. This codes for CASSYSGFSGANVLTF.

V gene TRBV18 combines with J gene TRBJ1-2, with D uncertain. V lost 3 bases to trimming and J lost 2 bases, with 10 bases between them. The CDR3 is 14 residues long. Germline-derived CDR1 and CDR2 are KGHSH and LQKENI. This CDR3 is CASSPRDGNYGYTF. The CDR3 DNA reads as TGTGCCAGCTCACCCCGTGACGGAAACTATGGCTACACCTTC.

V is TRBV5-5 and J is TRBJ1-2; D might be TRBD1 (6 bases). The germline V gene has CDR1 SGHKS and CDR2 YYEKEE (reference sequence). This CDR3 contains 15 residues. V was pared by 0 bases and J by 0 bases, with 9 bases between. CDR3 sequence reads: CASSLDRTANYGYTF. The CDR3 DNA follows: TGTGCCAGCAGCTTGGACAGGACAGCTAACTATGGCTACACCTTC.

CDR3 protein: CASSLFGFLNTEAFF. Written as DNA, the CDR3 is TGTGCCAGCAGCTTATTCGGCTTCTTGAACACTGAAGCTTTCTTT. This rearrangement joins TRBV7-9 to TRBJ1-1; D is unresolved. V lost 2 bases to trimming and J lost 0 bases, with 10 bases between them. The CDR3 length is 15 residues. Germline-derived CDR1 and CDR2 are SEHNR and FQNEAQ (reference sequence).

The rearrangement uses TRBV5-6 and TRBJ1-1, with a tentative D call TRBD1 (5 bases). Trimming took off 2 bases at V and 6 bases at J, with 17 bases between the two ends. Germline V gene data show CDR1 as SGHDT and CDR2 as YYEEEE. The CDR3 is made up of 15 amino acids. The CDR3 region has the DNA TGTGCCAGCAGCTTATTTTGGGGGGATAAATCTGAAGCTTTCTTT. Translated, it gives CASSLFWGDKSEAFF.

This sequence joins TRBV5-5 and TRBJ1-1; the match to TRBD1 covers 9 bases. This CDR3 is built from 13 residues. The V and J ends lost 0 bases and 6 bases, in that order; junction bases with no gene match: 0. Looked up from germline, CDR1 is SGHKS and CDR2 is YYEKEE (reference sequence). The CDR3 coding sequence is TGTGCCAGCAGCTTGGGGACAGGGGCTGAAGCTTTCTTT. It specifies CASSLGTGAEAFF.

The chain employs TRBV6-1 and TRBJ1-3, with 7 bases lining up with TRBD1. V was clipped by 4 bases and J by 2 bases; unmatched bases: 8. The CDR3 is 16 amino acids. The germline CDR1 and CDR2 sequences are MNHNS and SASEGT. The CDR3 here is CASSVDRAGTGNTIYF. Here the CDR3 DNA reads TGTGCCAGCAGTGTCGACAGGGCAGGGACTGGAAACACCATATATTTT.